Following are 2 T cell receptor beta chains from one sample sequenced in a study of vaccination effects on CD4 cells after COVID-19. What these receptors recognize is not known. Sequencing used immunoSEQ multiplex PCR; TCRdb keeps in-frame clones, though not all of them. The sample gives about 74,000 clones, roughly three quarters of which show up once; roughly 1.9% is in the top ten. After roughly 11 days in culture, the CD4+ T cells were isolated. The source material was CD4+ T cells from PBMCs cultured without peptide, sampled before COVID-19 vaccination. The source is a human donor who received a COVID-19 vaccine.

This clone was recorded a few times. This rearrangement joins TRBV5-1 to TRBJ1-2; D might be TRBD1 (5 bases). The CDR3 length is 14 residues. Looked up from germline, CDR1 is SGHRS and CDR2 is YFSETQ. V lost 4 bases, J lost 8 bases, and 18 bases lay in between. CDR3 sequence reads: CASSPLSGQEGYTF. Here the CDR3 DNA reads TGCGCCAGCAGCCCACTCTCAGGGCAGGAGGGCTACACCTTC.

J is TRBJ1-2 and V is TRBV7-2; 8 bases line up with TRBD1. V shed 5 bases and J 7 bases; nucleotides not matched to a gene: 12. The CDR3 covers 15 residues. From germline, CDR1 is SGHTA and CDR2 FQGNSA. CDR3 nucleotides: TGTGCCAGCAGCCCGGACAGGACAGGGACCAGTGGCTACACCTTC. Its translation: CASSPDRTGTSGYTF.